This T cell receptor beta chain was profiled in a study of T cells after yellow fever vaccination. Study findings and constraints: Abundant clonotypes from the bulk population could get into FACS-sorted repertoires as contaminants. Clonotypes shared by both compartments, CD4 and CD8, made up a small share. Re-detected after boosting: most primary clones, 96% of CD4 and roughly 88% of CD8.

The germline V gene encodes CDR1 SGHTA and CDR2 FQGNSA. V was shortened by 5 bases and J by 5 bases, with 15 bases between the two germline ends. The CDR3 is 14 amino acids. In TCRdb, the 5' RACE reads were re-called with MiXCR into one record per CDR3 protein. The sample lists 250,000 to 300,000 distinct CDR3 sequences, 8.7% occurring once. This clonotype has only a few counts. Antigen: not known. The source material was CD4+ T cells sorted from PBMCs, sampled 5 days after the yellow fever booster vaccination. This rearrangement joins TRBV7-2 to TRBJ2-5; D not certain. This receptor was identified in a man aged 18 to 30 who received the YFV17D yellow fever vaccine. The CDR3, as DNA: TGTGCCAGCAGCATTAACACCCCTCTTGAGACCCAGTACTTC. Protein product: CASSINTPLETQYF.